The 25 T cell receptor beta chains listed next were all sequenced from one sample in a study of breast tumors, draining lymph nodes, adjacent tissues. TCRdb used MiXCR to reprocess the multiplex PCR reads, holding one entry per CDR3 protein. The table has tens of thousands of distinct CDR3 sequences, 50% seen once. The sequenced sample was breast tumor tissue. Receptors originate from a female donor with breast cancer. Some clones in this sample may be carry-over from other donors' samples.

The V call is TRBV20-1, the J call TRBJ2-3, with 13 bases fitting TRBD2. Trimming cost V 0 bases and J 6 bases; bases outside gene matches: 6. The CDR3 length is 16 residues. Germline V gene sequence: CDR1 DFQATT, CDR2 SNEGSKA (reference sequence). CDR3 protein: CSAREIVTSGRDTQYF. CDR3 nucleotide sequence: TGCAGTGCTAGAGAAATAGTGACTAGCGGGAGGGATACGCAGTATTTT.

Notes on this clonotype: The CDR3 does not end in the conserved phenylalanine or tryptophan, so this is likely a read error. The chain links TRBV11-2 to TRBJ2-2; unclear D gene. The CDR3 sequence is 14 residues long. The germline gives CDR1 SGHAT, CDR2 FQNNGV. CDR3 nucleotides: TGCGCCAGCAGCTTAGATGGGGACACCGGGGAGCTGTTTCTT. As protein: CASSLDGDTGELFL.

This clonotype is large within its sample. The rearrangement joins TRBV10-3 to TRBJ2-3; TRBD1 aligns across 7 bases. The V gene end was trimmed by 6 bases and the J gene end by 1 base; junction bases not matched to a gene: 7. The germline V gene has CDR1 ENHRY and CDR2 SYGVKD. CDR3 length: 15 residues. As DNA, the CDR3 is TGTGCCATCAGCCGACAGGGATCGGGCACAGATACGCAGTATTTT. It yields the protein CAISRQGSGTDTQYF.

This clonotype is medium-sized in the sample. The gene calls are TRBV20-1 and TRBJ1-6, with TRBD1 identical over 9 bases. J gave up 4 bases and V 6 bases, and 4 bases lay outside the gene matches. Germline CDR1 DFQATT, CDR2 SNEGSKA (reference sequence). This CDR3 is built from 14 residues. The CDR3 sequence: CSAKGQGYNSPLHF. In DNA form, the CDR3 reads TGCAGTGCAAAGGGACAGGGATATAATTCACCCCTCCACTTT.

This chain connects TRBV20-1 to TRBJ2-7, with TRBD2 matching 7 bases. The CDR3 contains 13 residues. The germline V gene encodes CDR1 DFQATT and CDR2 SNEGSKA (reference sequence). In DNA, the CDR3 is TGCACCGCCGGGCCGGGAGGTGCCGGCGAGCAGTACTTC. It codes for CTAGPGGAGEQYF.

This chain joins TRBV20-1 and TRBJ2-7; 8 positions agree with TRBD1. In germline, CDR1 is DFQATT, CDR2 SNEGSKA (reference sequence). The CDR3 runs 12 residues. With 5 bases clipped from V and 6 bases from J, the junction kept 6 bases outside the gene matches. Here the CDR3 reads CSARDRLSEQYF. In DNA, the CDR3 is TGCAGTGCTCGGGACAGGTTATCCGAGCAGTACTTC.

This rearrangement joins TRBV6-1 to TRBJ2-3, with D perhaps matching TRBD1 (6 bases). The closer fit of TRBJ1-5 to the DNA end suggests the J call may be wrong. The CDR3 totals 16 residues. Germline CDR1 is MNHNS and CDR2 is SASEGT. The CDR3 bases are TGTGCCAGCAGTGGGCTAGCGGGAGAGAGGGGGGATACGCAGCATTTT. Translated: CASSGLAGERGDTQHF.

The chain employs TRBV7-9 and TRBJ1-2; D is ambiguous. The ends were cut back, 5 bases at V and 3 bases at J, with 10 bases in the middle. CDR1 SEHNR and CDR2 FQNEAQ come from the germline V gene (reference sequence). The CDR3 covers 13 residues. The DNA of the CDR3 is TGTGCCAGCAGCCCTATATTGGACTATGGCTACACCTTC. This translates into CASSPILDYGYTF.

This clonotype came up many times. In DNA form, the CDR3 reads TGTGCCTGGAGTGTTTCGGTCGATCAGCCCCAGCATTTT. This translates into CAWSVSVDQPQHF. The J gene is TRBJ1-5, the V gene TRBV30; D not certain. This CDR3 is 13 amino acids long. Germline V CDR1 and CDR2: GTSNPN, SVGIG (reference sequence). V was pared by 0 bases and J by 5 bases, with 8 bases between.

The table lists this clonotype with a few counts. The CDR3 sequence is CASSFPRGFGQPQHF. The CDR3 coding sequence is TGTGCCAGTAGTTTCCCCCGTGGTTTTGGTCAGCCCCAGCATTTT. This sequence joins TRBV19 and TRBJ1-5; D unclear. V lost 5 bases, J lost 6 bases, and 17 bases lay in between. This CDR3 comprises 15 residues. CDR1 and CDR2 (germline): LNHDA, SQIVND (reference sequence).

The chain recombines TRBV10-3 with TRBJ2-1, with 11 bases lining up with TRBD2. Germline CDR1 ENHRY, CDR2 SYGVKD. The J segment lost 8 bases and the V segment lost 5 bases, leaving 2 bases of the junction unmatched. This CDR3 region has 13 residues. The CDR3 region is CAISTSGSDEQFF. The CDR3 DNA is TGTGCCATCAGTACTAGCGGGAGCGATGAGCAGTTCTTC.

This clonotype was seen repeatedly, ten times or more. The chain has TRBV7-2 and TRBJ2-2; 9 bases fit TRBD2. Germline CDR1 reads SGHTA; CDR2 reads FQGNSA. There are 19 residues in the CDR3. The ends lost 3 bases at V and 1 base at J; junction bases unmatched: 12. The CDR3 loop reads CASSFRLKLAGVNTGELFF. The CDR3, as DNA: TGTGCCAGCAGCTTTAGGCTAAAACTAGCGGGCGTGAACACCGGGGAGCTGTTTTTT.

The V and J genes are TRBV7-2 and TRBJ2-1; D not resolved. The V end lost 0 bases, the J end lost 8 bases, and 20 bases lay between the germline ends. Germline lookup yields CDR1 SGHTA and CDR2 FQGNSA. The CDR3 contains 17 residues. The CDR3 DNA is TGTGCCAGCAGCTTAGCGGGTAGAACACATACGCAGTATGAGCAGTTCTTC. It translates to CASSLAGRTHTQYEQFF.

This rearrangement joins TRBV11-1 to TRBJ2-1, with 13 bases lining up with TRBD2. The CDR3 is 15 amino acids. Per germline, CDR1 SGHAT and CDR2 FQDESV (reference sequence). The V gene end was trimmed by 3 bases and the J gene end by 7 bases; junction bases not matched to a gene: 3. In nucleotides, the CDR3 is TGTGCCAGCAGCTTCGGGACTAGCGGGATTAATGAGCAGTTCTTC. Amino acid sequence: CASSFGTSGINEQFF.

This clonotype was counted at least ten times. The CDR3 DNA sequence: TGTGCCAGCAGTTCTCCGGGTCTAACTAATGAAAAACTGTTTTTT. Translated: CASSSPGLTNEKLFF. The chain uses TRBV5-6 and TRBJ1-4; D uncertain. Trimming took 5 bases from V and 1 from J, leaving 12 bases between them. Germline lookup yields CDR1 SGHDT and CDR2 YYEEEE. The CDR3 covers 15 residues. Full variable domain (outside the CDR3, taken from reference TRBV5-6 and TRBJ1-4): DAGVTQSPTHLIKTRGQQVTLRCSPKSGHDTVSWYQQALGQGPQFIFQYYEEEERQRGNFPDRFSGHQFPNYSSELNVNALLLGDSALYLCASSSPGLTNEKLFFGSGTQLSVL.

Points on this clonotype: One end of the junction fails to match germline, which may point to a read error. V is TRBV2 and J is TRBJ1-3; the D gene is possibly TRBD1 (5 bases). The germline CDR1 and CDR2 sequences are SNHLY and FYNNEI. The CDR3 spans 12 residues. CDR3: CASSEGANTIYF. The DNA for the CDR3 is TGCGCCAGCAGTGAAGGGGCGAACACCATATATTTT.

This clonotype turned up a few times. The gene calls are TRBV2 and TRBJ2-5, with TRBD1 as a possible D gene (5 bases). The V gene's germline CDR1 is SNHLY and CDR2 FYNNEI. CDR3 length: 15 amino acids. The V and J ends lost 1 base and 7 bases respectively, with 16 bases between them. The DNA of the CDR3 is TGTGCCAGCAGTGAAGATGGTACAGGCCGTGTGACCCAGTACTTC. It specifies CASSEDGTGRVTQYF.

This chain connects TRBV29-1 to TRBJ2-5, with TRBD1 matching 10 bases. This CDR3 is 14 amino acids long. The V and J ends lost 7 bases and 5 bases, in that order; junction bases with no gene match: 10. Germline-derived CDR1 and CDR2 are SQVTM and ANQGSEA. The CDR3 DNA sequence: TGCAGCGCCAGGACAGGGGGGAGTGATGAGACCCAGTACTTC. It translates to CSARTGGSDETQYF.

This clonotype has ten or more counts. The V call is TRBV5-1, the J call TRBJ1-5; D uncertain. V lost 4 bases to trimming and J lost 2 bases, with 10 bases between them. Germline V gene sequence: CDR1 SGHRS, CDR2 YFSETQ. This CDR3 is built from 14 residues. The CDR3 region has the DNA TGCGCCAGCAGCGAGGGAGGCGGCAATCAGCCCCAGCATTTT. Translated, it gives CASSEGGGNQPQHF.

This clonotype was counted many times. The J gene is TRBJ2-1, the V gene TRBV12-3 or TRBV12-4; 10 bases are shared with TRBD2. There are 15 residues in the CDR3. J lost 4 bases, V lost 0 bases, and 0 bases had no gene match. CDR3 DNA sequence: TGTGCCAGCAGTTTAGCACTAGCGGGGTACAATGAGCAGTTCTTC. It translates to CASSLALAGYNEQFF.

Remarks on this clonotype: A read error may produce the germline difference seen at one junction end. This rearrangement joins TRBV9 to TRBJ2-1; 7 bases agree with TRBD2. Germline V CDR1 and CDR2: SGDLS, YYNGEE. The CDR3 has 15 amino acids. The CDR3 region is CVSSPREGVYNERFF. The CDR3 region has the DNA TGTGTCAGCAGCCCTAGGGAGGGTGTTTACAATGAGCGGTTCTTC.

The V and J genes are TRBV20-1 and TRBJ2-7; 15 bases line up with TRBD2. The CDR3 extends over 15 amino acids. V was pared by 6 bases and J by 2 bases, with 5 bases of the junction left unmatched. Germline V gives CDR1 DFQATT, CDR2 SNEGSKA (reference sequence). Here the CDR3 DNA reads TGCAGTGCGGAAGGACTAGCGGGAGGGCCCTACGAGCAGTACTTC. It translates to CSAEGLAGGPYEQYF.

Many counts were recorded for this clonotype. The chain couples TRBV13 to TRBJ2-7, with 12 bases that match TRBD2. Unmatched junction bases numbered 1, after V lost 5 bases and J lost 2 bases. CDR3 length: 14 amino acids. The germline V gene encodes CDR1 PRHDT and CDR2 FYEKMQ (reference sequence). The CDR3 sequence: CASSRLAGAYEQYF. The CDR3 DNA reads TGTGCCAGCAGCCGACTAGCGGGAGCCTACGAGCAGTACTTC.

DNA of the CDR3: TGTGCCAGCAGCCCGGGACTAGCGGCTCCGAGCACAGATACGCAGTATTTT. It translates to CASSPGLAAPSTDTQYF. The chain employs TRBV5-8 and TRBJ2-3; 11 bases are shared with TRBD2. Germline CDR1 and CDR2: SGHTS and YDEGEE. Losses at the gene ends were 4 bases for V and 0 bases for J; bases not matched to a gene: 7. The CDR3 has 17 residues.

This clonotype has only a few counts. The genes are TRBV10-3 and TRBJ1-1, with D tentatively TRBD1 (6 bases). This CDR3 spans 13 amino acids. CDR1 is ENHRY, CDR2 SYGVKD, per germline. V gave up 6 bases and J gave up 3 bases, with 11 bases separating them. The CDR3 nucleotides are TGTGCCATCAGGGCTAACAGGGACACTGAAGCTTTCTTT. This codes for CAIRANRDTEAFF.